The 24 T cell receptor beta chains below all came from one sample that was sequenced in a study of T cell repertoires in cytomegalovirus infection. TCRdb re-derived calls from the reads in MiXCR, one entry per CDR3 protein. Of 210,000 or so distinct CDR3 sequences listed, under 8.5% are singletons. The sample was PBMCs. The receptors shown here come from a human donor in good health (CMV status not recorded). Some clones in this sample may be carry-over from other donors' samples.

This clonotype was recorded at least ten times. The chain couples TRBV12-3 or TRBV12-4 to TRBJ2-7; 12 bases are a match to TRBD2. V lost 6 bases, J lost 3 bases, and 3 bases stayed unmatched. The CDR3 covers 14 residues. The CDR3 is CASSPLAGGYEQYF. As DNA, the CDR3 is TGTGCCAGCAGCCCACTAGCGGGGGGCTACGAGCAGTACTTC.

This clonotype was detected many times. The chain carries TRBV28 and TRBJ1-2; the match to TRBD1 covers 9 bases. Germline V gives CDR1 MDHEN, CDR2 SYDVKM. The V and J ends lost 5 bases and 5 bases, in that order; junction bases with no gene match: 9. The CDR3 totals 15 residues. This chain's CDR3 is CASSAPGQGLYGYTF. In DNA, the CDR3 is TGTGCCAGCAGTGCCCCGGGACAGGGCTTATATGGCTACACCTTC.

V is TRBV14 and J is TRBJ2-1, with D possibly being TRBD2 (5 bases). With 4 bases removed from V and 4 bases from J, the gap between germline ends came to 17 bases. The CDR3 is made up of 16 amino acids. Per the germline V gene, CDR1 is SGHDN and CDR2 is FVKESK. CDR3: CASSLMRTPEYNEQFF. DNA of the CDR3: TGTGCCAGCAGCCTCATGCGGACTCCCGAATACAATGAGCAGTTCTTC.

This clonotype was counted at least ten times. CDR3 DNA sequence: TGTGCCAGCACTTTGGACAGTAAAAACATTCAGTACTTC. It is translated as CASTLDSKNIQYF. The genes are TRBV6-2 or TRBV6-3 and TRBJ2-4, with D perhaps TRBD1 (6 bases). Looked up from germline, CDR1 is MNHEY and CDR2 is SVGEGT. V lost 7 bases and J 4 bases, leaving 11 bases between the germline ends. The CDR3 has 13 residues.

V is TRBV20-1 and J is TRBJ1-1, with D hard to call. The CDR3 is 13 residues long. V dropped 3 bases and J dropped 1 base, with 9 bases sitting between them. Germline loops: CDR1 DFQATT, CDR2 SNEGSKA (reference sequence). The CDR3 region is CSASRTENTEAFF. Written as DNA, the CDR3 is TGCAGTGCTAGCAGGACGGAGAACACTGAAGCTTTCTTT.

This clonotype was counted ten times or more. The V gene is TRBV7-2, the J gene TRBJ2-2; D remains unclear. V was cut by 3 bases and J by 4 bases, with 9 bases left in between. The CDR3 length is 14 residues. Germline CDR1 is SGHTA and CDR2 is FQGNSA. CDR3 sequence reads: CASSFERPTGELFF. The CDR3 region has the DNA TGTGCCAGCAGCTTTGAGAGGCCCACCGGGGAGCTGTTTTTT.

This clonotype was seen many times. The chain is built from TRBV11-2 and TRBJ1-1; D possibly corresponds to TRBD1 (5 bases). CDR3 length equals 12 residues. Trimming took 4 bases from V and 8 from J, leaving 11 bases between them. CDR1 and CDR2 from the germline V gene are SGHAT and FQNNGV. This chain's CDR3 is CASSSRGQEAFF. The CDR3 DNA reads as TGTGCCAGCAGCTCTAGGGGCCAGGAAGCTTTCTTT.

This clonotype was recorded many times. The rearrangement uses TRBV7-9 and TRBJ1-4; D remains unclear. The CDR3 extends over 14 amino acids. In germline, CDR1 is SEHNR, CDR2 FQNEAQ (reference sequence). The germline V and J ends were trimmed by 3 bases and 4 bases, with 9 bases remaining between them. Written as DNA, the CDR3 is TGTGCCAGCAGCTTCGGAGACCGTAATGAAAAACTGTTTTTT. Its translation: CASSFGDRNEKLFF.

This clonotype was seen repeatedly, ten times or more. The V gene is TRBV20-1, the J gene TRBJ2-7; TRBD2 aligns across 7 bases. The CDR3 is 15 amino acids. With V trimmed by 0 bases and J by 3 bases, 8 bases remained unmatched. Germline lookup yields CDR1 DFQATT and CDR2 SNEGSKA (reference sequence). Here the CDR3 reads CSARDLGGGYYEQYF. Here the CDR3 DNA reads TGCAGTGCTAGAGATCTCGGCGGGGGTTACTACGAGCAGTACTTC.

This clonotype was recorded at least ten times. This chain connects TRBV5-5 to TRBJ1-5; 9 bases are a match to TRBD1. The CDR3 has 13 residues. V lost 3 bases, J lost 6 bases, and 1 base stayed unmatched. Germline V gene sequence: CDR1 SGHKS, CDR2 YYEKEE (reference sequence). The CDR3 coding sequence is TGTGCCAGCAGCTGGACAGGGGCTCAGCCCCAGCATTTT. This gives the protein CASSWTGAQPQHF.

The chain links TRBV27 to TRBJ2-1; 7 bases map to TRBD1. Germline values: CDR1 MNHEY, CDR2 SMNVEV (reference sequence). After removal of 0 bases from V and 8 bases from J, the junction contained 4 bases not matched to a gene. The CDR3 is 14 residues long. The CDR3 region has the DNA TGTGCCAGCAGTTTATCACAGGGGACCGATGAGCAGTTCTTC. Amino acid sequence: CASSLSQGTDEQFF.

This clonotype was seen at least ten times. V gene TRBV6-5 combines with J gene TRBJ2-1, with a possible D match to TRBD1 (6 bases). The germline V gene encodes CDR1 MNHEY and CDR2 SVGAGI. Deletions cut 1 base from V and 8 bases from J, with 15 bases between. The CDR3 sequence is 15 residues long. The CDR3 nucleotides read TGTGCCAGCAGTTACTTGAGGGGGTACGAAGATGAGCAGTTCTTC. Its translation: CASSYLRGYEDEQFF.

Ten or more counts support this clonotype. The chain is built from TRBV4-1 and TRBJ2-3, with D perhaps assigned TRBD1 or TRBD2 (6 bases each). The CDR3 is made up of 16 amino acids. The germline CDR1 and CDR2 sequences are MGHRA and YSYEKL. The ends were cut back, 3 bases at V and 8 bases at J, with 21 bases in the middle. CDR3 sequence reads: CASSHVAQGGRGTQYF. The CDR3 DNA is TGCGCCAGCAGCCACGTTGCACAGGGAGGTAGGGGTACGCAGTATTTT.

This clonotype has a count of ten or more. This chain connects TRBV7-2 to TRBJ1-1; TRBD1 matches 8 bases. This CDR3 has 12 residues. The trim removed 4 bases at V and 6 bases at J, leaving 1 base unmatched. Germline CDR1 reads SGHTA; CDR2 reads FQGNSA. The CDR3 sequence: CASSSRGPEAFF. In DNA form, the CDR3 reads TGTGCCAGCAGCTCCAGGGGGCCTGAAGCTTTCTTT.

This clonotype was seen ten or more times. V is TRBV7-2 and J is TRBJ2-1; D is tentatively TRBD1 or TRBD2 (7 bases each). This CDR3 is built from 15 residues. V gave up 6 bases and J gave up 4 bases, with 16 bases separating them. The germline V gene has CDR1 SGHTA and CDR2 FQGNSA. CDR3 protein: CASRVAGGGYNEQFF. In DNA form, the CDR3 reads TGTGCCAGCAGGGTCGCAGGGGGGGGGTACAATGAGCAGTTCTTC.

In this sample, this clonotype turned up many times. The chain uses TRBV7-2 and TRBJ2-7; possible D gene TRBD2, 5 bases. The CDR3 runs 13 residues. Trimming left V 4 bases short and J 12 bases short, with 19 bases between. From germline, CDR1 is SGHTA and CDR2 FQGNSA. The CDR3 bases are TGTGCCAGCAGCTCCTCCGGGGTGGGGAAGTGGTACTTC. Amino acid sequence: CASSSSGVGKWYF.

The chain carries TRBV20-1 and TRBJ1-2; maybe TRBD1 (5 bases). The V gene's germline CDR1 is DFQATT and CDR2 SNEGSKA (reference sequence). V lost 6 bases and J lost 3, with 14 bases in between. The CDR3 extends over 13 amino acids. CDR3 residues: CSAPGVLDYGYTF. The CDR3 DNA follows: TGCAGTGCCCCGGGGGTGCTAGACTATGGCTACACCTTC.

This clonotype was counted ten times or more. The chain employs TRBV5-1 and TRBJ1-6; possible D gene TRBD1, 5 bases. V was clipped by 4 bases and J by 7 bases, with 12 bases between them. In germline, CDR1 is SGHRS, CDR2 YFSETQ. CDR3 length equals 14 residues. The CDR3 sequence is CASSDRDGNSPLHF. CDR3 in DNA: TGCGCCAGCAGCGACCGGGACGGCAATTCACCCCTCCACTTT.

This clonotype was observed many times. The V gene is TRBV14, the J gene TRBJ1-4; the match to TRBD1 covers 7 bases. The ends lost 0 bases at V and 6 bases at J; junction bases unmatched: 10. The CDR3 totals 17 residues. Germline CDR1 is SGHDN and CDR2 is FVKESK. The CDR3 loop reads CASSQEVKGALDEKLFF. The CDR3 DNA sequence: TGTGCCAGCAGCCAAGAAGTTAAGGGGGCGCTGGATGAAAAACTGTTTTTT.

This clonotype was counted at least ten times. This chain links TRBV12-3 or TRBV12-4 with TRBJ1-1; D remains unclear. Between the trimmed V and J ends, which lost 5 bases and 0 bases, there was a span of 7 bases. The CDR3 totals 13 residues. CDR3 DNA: TGTGCCAGCAGTAGGAACCTGAACACTGAAGCTTTCTTT. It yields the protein CASSRNLNTEAFF.

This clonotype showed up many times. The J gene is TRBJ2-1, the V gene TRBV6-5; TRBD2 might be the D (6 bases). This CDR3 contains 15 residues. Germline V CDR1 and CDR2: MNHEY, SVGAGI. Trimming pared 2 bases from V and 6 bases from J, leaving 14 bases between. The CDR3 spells CASSYLAGSLNEQFF. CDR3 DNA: TGTGCCAGCAGTTACCTGGCGGGATCTCTCAATGAGCAGTTCTTC.

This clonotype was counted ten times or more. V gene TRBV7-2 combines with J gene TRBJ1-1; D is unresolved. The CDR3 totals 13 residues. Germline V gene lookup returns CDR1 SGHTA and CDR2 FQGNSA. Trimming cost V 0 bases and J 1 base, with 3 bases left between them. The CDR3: CASSLAKNTEAFF. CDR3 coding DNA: TGTGCCAGCAGCTTAGCGAAGAACACTGAAGCTTTCTTT.

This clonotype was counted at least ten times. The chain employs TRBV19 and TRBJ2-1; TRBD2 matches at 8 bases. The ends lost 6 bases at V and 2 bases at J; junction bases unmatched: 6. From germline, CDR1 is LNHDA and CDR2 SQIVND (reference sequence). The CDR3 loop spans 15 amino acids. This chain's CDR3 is CASRLPGLAYNEQFF. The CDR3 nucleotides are TGTGCCAGTAGGCTGCCGGGACTAGCCTACAATGAGCAGTTCTTC.

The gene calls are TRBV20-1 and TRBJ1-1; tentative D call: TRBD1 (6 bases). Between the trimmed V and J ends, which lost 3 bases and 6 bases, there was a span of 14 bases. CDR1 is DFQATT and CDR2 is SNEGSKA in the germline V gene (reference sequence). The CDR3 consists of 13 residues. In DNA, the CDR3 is TGCAGTGCTAGGGAAACAGGGTTCGCTGAAGCTTTCTTT. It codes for CSARETGFAEAFF.